This is a list of T cell receptor beta chains from one sample in a study of shared clonotypes between healthy human individuals. The repertoire was sequenced with immunoSEQ multiplex PCR; TCRdb's copy has only in-frame clones and lacks some. The profile shows under 2,500,000 clones, roughly 95% of them singletons. The sample comprised naive CD4+ T cells sorted from blood. The receptors here all came from a man aged 18-30 years in good health. Both conserved end residues are part of each CDR3. A D gene is named only where the DNA matches it firmly. Size tells how often a clone was seen (once, few, many) or the class of an expanded clone, and some rows leave it out.

D gene: -
V gene: TRBV4-3
clone size: -
J gene: TRBJ2-3
CDR3 DNA: TGCGCCAGCAGCCAAACGGACAGTTCTACGCAGTATTTT
CDR3 protein: CASSQTDSSTQYF

D gene: TRBD1
V gene: TRBV9
clone size: -
J gene: TRBJ1-2
CDR3 DNA: TGTGCCAGCAGCCCACATACAGGGGGCGCCGGCTATGGCTACACCTTC
CDR3 protein: CASSPHTGGAGYGYTF

D gene: -
V gene: TRBV19
clone size: -
J gene: TRBJ1-5
CDR3 DNA: TGTGCCAGTAGTATGGTGGCAGGCAATCAGCCCCAGCATTTT
CDR3 protein: CASSMVAGNQPQHF

D gene: -
V gene: TRBV5-6
clone size: -
J gene: TRBJ2-3
CDR3 DNA: TGTGCCAGCAGTAAAGGGGATACGCAGTATTTT
CDR3 protein: CASSKGDTQYF

D gene: TRBD1
V gene: TRBV29-1
clone size: -
J gene: TRBJ1-2
CDR3 DNA: TGCAGCGTTGGCCCCACAGGGGTCCTCGCTAACTATGGCTACACCTTC
CDR3 protein: CSVGPTGVLANYGYTF

D gene: -
V gene: TRBV18
clone size: -
J gene: TRBJ2-3
CDR3 DNA: TGTGCCAGCTCACCGCCCGCGAGCACAGATACGCAGTATTTT
CDR3 protein: CASSPPASTDTQYF

D gene: TRBD2
V gene: TRBV4-3
clone size: -
J gene: TRBJ2-3
CDR3 DNA: TGCGCCAGCAGCCAAGCGATCGGAATAGCGGGAGGGTCCACAGATACGCAGTATTTT
CDR3 protein: CASSQAIGIAGGSTDTQYF

D gene: TRBD2
V gene: TRBV5-4
clone size: -
J gene: TRBJ2-2
CDR3 DNA: TGTGCCAGCAGCTTGCCGGGACTAGCGTTGAACACCGGGGAGCTGTTTTTT
CDR3 protein: CASSLPGLALNTGELFF

D gene: -
V gene: TRBV14
clone size: -
J gene: TRBJ2-5
CDR3 DNA: TGTGCCAGCAGCCAAGATCTAGCAGGAGAGACCCAGTACTTC
CDR3 protein: CASSQDLAGETQYF

D gene: -
V gene: TRBV9
clone size: -
J gene: TRBJ2-5
CDR3 DNA: TGTGCCAGCAGCGTAGGGGGTTCATGGGAGACCCAGTACTTC
CDR3 protein: CASSVGGSWETQYF

D gene: TRBD2
V gene: TRBV6-6
clone size: -
J gene: TRBJ2-3
CDR3 DNA: TGTGCCAGCAGTTACCGTACCGGGAGGGGCACAGATACGCAGTATTTT
CDR3 protein: CASSYRTGRGTDTQYF

D gene: TRBD1
V gene: TRBV7-2
clone size: once
J gene: TRBJ2-7
CDR3 DNA: TGTGCCAGCAGCCCTGACAGGGGGTCCTACGAGCAGTACTTC
CDR3 protein: CASSPDRGSYEQYF

D gene: -
V gene: TRBV6-5
clone size: -
J gene: TRBJ1-1
CDR3 DNA: TGTGCCAGCAGTTACAGGGAATCAATGAACACTGAAGCTTTCTTT
CDR3 protein: CASSYRESMNTEAFF

D gene: TRBD2
V gene: TRBV7-2
clone size: -
J gene: TRBJ2-4
CDR3 DNA: TGTGCCAGCAGCTCGAGACTAGCGGGTATTGACATTCAGTACTTC
CDR3 protein: CASSSRLAGIDIQYF

D gene: -
V gene: TRBV4-1
clone size: -
J gene: TRBJ1-1
CDR3 DNA: TGCGCCAGCAGCCGGGGAACTGAAGCTTTCTTT
CDR3 protein: CASSRGTEAFF

D gene: TRBD1
V gene: TRBV7-2
clone size: -
J gene: TRBJ1-2
CDR3 DNA: TGTGCCAGCAGCTTAGTCAAAAAGGGGCCGGGCAGGGGGCGAGGCTACACCTTC
CDR3 protein: CASSLVKKGPGRGRGYTF

D gene: TRBD1
V gene: TRBV5-1
clone size: -
J gene: TRBJ1-4
CDR3 DNA: TGCGCCAGCAGCATTAGACAGGGGGACAATGAAAAACTGTTTTTT
CDR3 protein: CASSIRQGDNEKLFF

D gene: -
V gene: TRBV7-9
clone size: -
J gene: TRBJ2-7
CDR3 DNA: TGTGCCAGCAGCTTAGGAGTTGGGGTCAACTCCTACGAGCAGTACTTC
CDR3 protein: CASSLGVGVNSYEQYF

D gene: -
V gene: TRBV4-1
clone size: -
J gene: TRBJ1-5
CDR3 DNA: TGCGCCAGCAGCCAAGCCCCGGGGGGGTTCTATAGCAATCAGCCCCAGCATTTT
CDR3 protein: CASSQAPGGFYSNQPQHF

D gene: -
V gene: TRBV5-4
clone size: -
J gene: TRBJ2-3
CDR3 DNA: TGTGCCAGCAGCTTGGGCGGCAGGGGGACTGATAGCACAGATACGCAGTATTTT
CDR3 protein: CASSLGGRGTDSTDTQYF